These T cell receptor beta chains were read from a single sample in a study of T cell responses to AZD1222 COVID-19 vaccine. Profiled with immunoSEQ multiplex PCR; TCRdb holds only in-frame clones, not every one. This table holds about 110,000 clones, around 90% found once. Source: peripheral blood, taken on day 0 of AZD1222 vaccination. Receptors were obtained from an adult in good health. The CDR3 runs from the conserved cysteine through the conserved F or W. A D gene is named only where the DNA matches it firmly. Expanded clones get a size class; other rows say once, few or many, or leave the size out.

>-|TRBD1|TRBV5-6|TRBJ1-1
TGTGCCAGCAGCTGGACCGGGACAGAGAACACTGAAGCTTTCTTT
CASSWTGTENTEAFF
>-|TRBD2|TRBV7-9|TRBJ2-2
TGTGCCAGCAGCCAATTTGGACTAGCGAGAAACACCGGGGAGCTGTTTTTT
CASSQFGLARNTGELFF
>-|TRBD1|TRBV7-2|TRBJ1-5
TGTGCCAGCAGCTCACGGACAGGGGTTAGCAATCAGCCCCAGCATTTT
CASSSRTGVSNQPQHF
>-|-|TRBV14|TRBJ1-1
TGTGCCAGCAGCCTTAATTTGAACACTGAAGCTTTCTTT
CASSLNLNTEAFF
>-|TRBD1|TRBV6-5|TRBJ1-2
TGTGCCAGCAGGGGACAGGGGGTGCGTGGCTACACCTTC
CASRGQGVRGYTF
>-|TRBD1|TRBV7-8|TRBJ2-7
TGTGCCAGCAGCCGAGACAGGGCCAGCTCCTACGAGCAGTACTTC
CASSRDRASSYEQYF
>-|-|TRBV5-5|TRBJ1-3
TGTGCCAGCAGCTTAAGCGGTGGAAACACCATATATTTT
CASSLSGGNTIYF
>-|TRBD1|TRBV28|TRBJ1-2
TGTGCCAGCAGCCAATCCCGGGACAGGGGGATAGGCTACACCTTC
CASSQSRDRGIGYTF
>-|-|TRBV11-2|TRBJ2-7
TGTGCCAGCAGCTTTGGGGATAGCTACGAGCAGTACTTC
CASSFGDSYEQYF
>-|TRBD2|TRBV6-5|TRBJ2-2
TGTGCCAGCAAAGGGAGCGGGAGGAAAACCGGGGAGCTGTTTTTT
CASKGSGRKTGELFF
>-|TRBD1|TRBV6-1|TRBJ1-1
TGTGCCAGCAGGAGGGACAGGAACACTGAAGCTTTCTTT
CASRRDRNTEAFF
>-|TRBD2|TRBV10-3|TRBJ2-3
TGTGCCATCAGTGAAAAGGCTAGCGGGAGCTCCTTTAGCACAGATACGCAGTATTTT
CAISEKASGSSFSTDTQYF
>-|-|TRBV6-6|TRBJ2-2
TGTGCCAGCGAGATCACCGGGGAGCTGTTTTTT
CASEITGELFF
>-|TRBD1|TRBV19|TRBJ1-5
TGTGCCAGTAGTATAGAAACAGGGGGCTTTGGTCAGCCCCAGCATTTT
CASSIETGGFGQPQHF
>-|TRBD2|TRBV7-2|TRBJ2-6
TGTGCCAGCGGGGGGGGGTCCCCCCCATCTGGGGCCAACGTCCTGACTTTC
CASGGGSPPSGANVLTF
>-|TRBD2|TRBV24-1|TRBJ2-2
TGTGCCACCAGTGATCGGGGACTAGCGGGATCGAACACCGGGGAGCTGTTTTTT
CATSDRGLAGSNTGELFF
>-|TRBD2|TRBV7-9|TRBJ2-2
TGTGCCAGCAGCTTAGAGCGGGGATTAAGGGCCGGGGAGCTGTTTTTT
CASSLERGLRAGELFF
>-|-|TRBV4-2|TRBJ1-4
TGTGCCAGCAGCCAAGACCCAGCTCCGGAAAAACTGTTTTTT
CASSQDPAPEKLFF
>-|TRBD1|TRBV28|TRBJ2-3
TGTGCCAGCATCAACAACAGGGGGCTCGCAGATACGCAGTATTTT
CASINNRGLADTQYF
>once|TRBD2|TRBV11-3|TRBJ2-1
TGTGCCAGCAGCTTAGATGGGACTATCCTCTACAATGAGCAGTTCTTC
CASSLDGTILYNEQFF
>-|TRBD1|TRBV5-4|TRBJ2-7
TGTGCCAGCAGCTCCGGACAGGGGGCTAGCGAGCAGTACTTC
CASSSGQGASEQYF
>-|TRBD1|TRBV5-1|TRBJ2-5
TGCGCCAGCAGCTGGATGGGACAGGCCCAAGAGACCCAGTACTTC
CASSWMGQAQETQYF
>-|TRBD1|TRBV11-2|TRBJ1-3
TGTGCCAGCAGCTCGGGACAGCGAAACACCATATATTTT
CASSSGQRNTIYF
>-|TRBD1|TRBV29-1|TRBJ2-7
TGCAGCGTCAGCCCGGGACAGGGGATCTCCTACGAGCAGTACTTC
CSVSPGQGISYEQYF
>once|TRBD1|TRBV7-9|TRBJ1-5
TGTGCCAGCCGGACAGGGGCTGAACAGCCCCAGCATTTT
CASRTGAEQPQHF
>once|TRBD2|TRBV19|TRBJ2-1
TGTGCCAGCACGAGCGGGAGTGGGAATGAGCAGTTCTTC
CASTSGSGNEQFF
>-|-|TRBV6-5|TRBJ2-1
TGTGCCAGCAGTTACTCATTTATGAGCTCCTACAATGAGCAGTTCTTC
CASSYSFMSSYNEQFF
>-|-|TRBV28|TRBJ2-5
TGTGCCAGCAGTTTAACGGGAGCCCAGTACTTC
CASSLTGAQYF
>-|TRBD2|TRBV29-1|TRBJ2-7
TGCAGCGTTATAGCGGGAGCGCAATACGAGCAGTACTTC
CSVIAGAQYEQYF
>once|TRBD2|TRBV5-4|TRBJ2-1
TGTGCCAGCAGCGCCGGGACTAGCTCCTACAATGAGCAGTTCTTC
CASSAGTSSYNEQFF
>-|-|TRBV4-2|TRBJ1-1
TGTGCCAGCAGCGGCAAGATATTAGGACAAGCTGAAGCTTTCTTT
CASSGKILGQAEAFF
>-|TRBD1|TRBV7-3|TRBJ1-2
TGTGCCAGCAGCTCGAACGGGGCGACAGGGGCTGTTGGCTACACCTTC
CASSSNGATGAVGYTF
>once|-|TRBV12-3/TRBV12-4|TRBJ1-3
TGTGCCAGCAGTTTAAGACAAGGGTGGTCCATATATTTT
CASSLRQGWSIYF
>-|-|TRBV9|TRBJ1-6
TGTGCCAGCAGCGCAGACGGGGATTCACCCCTCCACTTT
CASSADGDSPLHF